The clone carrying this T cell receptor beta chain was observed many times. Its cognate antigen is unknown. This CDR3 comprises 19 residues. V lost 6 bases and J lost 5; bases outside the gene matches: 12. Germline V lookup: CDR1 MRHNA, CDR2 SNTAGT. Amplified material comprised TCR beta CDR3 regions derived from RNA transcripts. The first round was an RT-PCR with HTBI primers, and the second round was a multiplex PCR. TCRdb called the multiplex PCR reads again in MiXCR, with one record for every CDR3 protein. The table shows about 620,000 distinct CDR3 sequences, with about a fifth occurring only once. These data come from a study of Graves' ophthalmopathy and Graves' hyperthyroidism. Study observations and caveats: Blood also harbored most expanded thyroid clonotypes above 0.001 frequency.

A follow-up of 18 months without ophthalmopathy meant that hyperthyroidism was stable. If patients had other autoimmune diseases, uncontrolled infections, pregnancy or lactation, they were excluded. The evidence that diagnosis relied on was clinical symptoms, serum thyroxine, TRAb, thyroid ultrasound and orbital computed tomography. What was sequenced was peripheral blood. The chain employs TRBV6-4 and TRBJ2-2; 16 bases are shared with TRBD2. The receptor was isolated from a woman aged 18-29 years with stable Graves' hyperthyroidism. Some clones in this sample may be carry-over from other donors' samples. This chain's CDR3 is CASRPMGLAGGPSTGELFF. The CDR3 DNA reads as TGTGCCAGCAGACCTATGGGACTAGCGGGAGGGCCCTCAACCGGGGAGCTGTTTTTT.